Listed here are 10 T cell receptor beta chains from one sample, sequenced in a study of cytomegalovirus exposure and HLA in healthy donors. Primers for the PCR totalled 60 Vbeta and 13 Jbeta. TCRdb's table, derived via immunoSEQ multiplex PCR, lists solely in-frame clones and lacks some. The sample records some 81,000 clones, about three quarters being singletons. The material sequenced was PBMCs. The origin of the receptors is a woman aged 40 to 49 in good health and CMV-seropositive.

V is TRBV7-9 and J is TRBJ1-2, with no clear D. This CDR3 has 11 amino acids. CDR1 and CDR2 (germline): SEHNR, FQNEAQ (reference sequence). Trimming stripped 10 bases from V and 7 bases from J, with 13 bases between. The CDR3 DNA follows: TGTGCCATAGCGCTCCTGGGTGGCTACACCTTC. Its protein product is CAIALLGGYTF.

The rearrangement uses TRBV5-6 and TRBJ1-4; no clear D gene. V lost 0 bases to trimming and J lost 7 bases, with 7 bases between them. Germline V gene lookup returns CDR1 SGHDT and CDR2 YYEEEE. The CDR3 is 13 residues long. The CDR3: CASSLAVGEKLFF. DNA of the CDR3: TGTGCCAGCAGCTTGGCTGTCGGTGAAAAACTGTTTTTT.

This rearrangement joins TRBV10-2 to TRBJ1-5; a possible D gene is TRBD1 (6 bases). Per the germline V gene, CDR1 is WSHSY and CDR2 is SAAADI. The CDR3 runs 15 residues. The germline V and J ends were trimmed by 6 bases and 3 bases, with 15 bases remaining between them. CDR3 sequence: CASSPGGALNQPQHF. In DNA form, the CDR3 reads TGCGCCAGCAGCCCCGGGGGGGCCCTCAATCAGCCCCAGCATTTT.

The gene calls are TRBV30 and TRBJ2-5; a possible D gene is TRBD1 (5 bases). The CDR3 covers 12 residues. Deletions cut 3 bases from V and 4 bases from J, with 9 bases between. The V gene's germline CDR1 is GTSNPN and CDR2 SVGIG (reference sequence). This chain's CDR3 is CAWSDSGETQYF. CDR3 sequence (DNA): TGTGCCTGGAGCGACAGTGGAGAGACCCAGTACTTC. Looking up the rest from reference TRBV30 and TRBJ2-5 gives the full variable domain: SQTIHQWPATLVQPVGSPLSLECTVEGTSNPNLYWYRQAAGRGLQLLFYSVGIGQISSEVPQNLSASRPQDRQFILSSKKLLLSDSGFYLCAWSDSGETQYFGPGTRLLVL.

Notes on this clone: Germline is not matched at one junction end, which may reflect a read error. The genes are TRBV7-9 and TRBJ1-1; D unclear. The CDR3 length is 12 residues. The germline gives CDR1 SEHNR, CDR2 FQNEAQ (reference sequence). The CDR3 nucleotides read TGTTCCAGCAGCACAGTGAACACTGAAGCTTTCTTT. It specifies CSSSTVNTEAFF.

V gene TRBV6-5 combines with J gene TRBJ2-7; a weak D match, TRBD2 (6 bases). This CDR3 is built from 15 residues. Germline values: CDR1 MNHEY, CDR2 SVGAGI. V was cut by 2 bases and J by 0 bases, with 11 bases left in between. CDR3 coding DNA: TGTGCCAGCAGTTACGGCGGGGCCAGCTCCTACGAGCAGTACTTC. Translation: CASSYGGASSYEQYF.

V is TRBV5-1 and J is TRBJ2-7; the D gene is possibly TRBD1 (5 bases). Germline V gives CDR1 SGHRS, CDR2 YFSETQ. Trimming shortened V by 1 base and J by 3 bases, and 11 bases separated the two germline ends. The length of the CDR3 is 14 residues. In nucleotides, the CDR3 is TGCGCCAGCAGCTTGCTGGCAGGGTACTACGAGCAGTACTTC. Translating gives CASSLLAGYYEQYF.

This chain connects TRBV30 to TRBJ1-2, with TRBD1 matching 7 bases. Germline V gives CDR1 GTSNPN, CDR2 SVGIG (reference sequence). The J segment lost 6 bases and the V segment lost 0 bases, leaving 4 bases of the junction unmatched. This CDR3 contains 13 residues. CDR3 loop: CAWSVGRGNGYTF. The CDR3 DNA sequence: TGTGCCTGGAGTGTCGGCAGGGGGAATGGCTACACCTTC.

This chain links TRBV30 with TRBJ2-3; D unclear. Trimming left V 3 bases short and J 0 bases short, with 13 bases between. Germline V gene sequence: CDR1 GTSNPN, CDR2 SVGIG (reference sequence). CDR3 length: 15 amino acids. The CDR3 nucleotides are TGTGCCTGGAGCCCGGAGCAGATTAGCACAGATACGCAGTATTTT. Encoded protein: CAWSPEQISTDTQYF. The complete variable domain, with remaining parts taken from reference TRBV30 and TRBJ2-3, reads SQTIHQWPATLVQPVGSPLSLECTVEGTSNPNLYWYRQAAGRGLQLLFYSVGIGQISSEVPQNLSASRPQDRQFILSSKKLLLSDSGFYLCAWSPEQISTDTQYFGPGTRLTVL.

The V and J genes are TRBV9 and TRBJ1-2, with 7 bases identical to TRBD1. The CDR3 runs 12 residues. The germline V gene encodes CDR1 SGDLS and CDR2 YYNGEE. J was trimmed by 3 bases and V by 10 bases; bases with no gene match: 6. The CDR3 loop is CAGHRGYYGYTF. Here the CDR3 DNA reads TGTGCCGGGCACAGGGGCTACTATGGCTACACCTTC.